The rows below give T cell receptor beta chains drawn from one sample of a study of cytomegalovirus exposure and HLA in healthy donors. Sequenced by immunoSEQ multiplex PCR; TCRdb stores in-frame clones only, minus some. Here the sample spans about 100,000 clones, 60% to 80% being singletons. Material: PBMCs. Receptors originate from a woman aged 18-29 years in good health and CMV-seropositive. The CDR3 runs from the conserved cysteine through the conserved F or W. The D gene is left open where the match is weak. Some rows mark clone size as missing; the rest say once, few, many or name a class of expanded clone.

>.|TRBV18|TRBJ1-1|TRBD1
TGTGCCAGCTCACCTTCGGGACAGCTAAACACTGAAGCTTTCTTT
CASSPSGQLNTEAFF
>.|TRBV5-4|TRBJ2-7|.
TGTGCCAGCAGCTTGGTTGGGGAGTACGAGCAGTACTTC
CASSLVGEYEQYF
>.|TRBV5-1|TRBJ2-3|TRBD1
TGCGCCAGCGGACAGGGGGCGGGAGATACGCAGTATTTT
CASGQGAGDTQYF
>.|TRBV13|TRBJ2-1|TRBD2
TGTGCCAGCAGAACGACTAGCGGCTACAATGAGCAGTTCTTC
CASRTTSGYNEQFF
>medium-sized|TRBV5-1|TRBJ1-1|TRBD1
TGCGCCAGCAGCCCCGGGACAGGGGGCTTTGAAGCTTTCTTT
CASSPGTGGFEAFF
>.|TRBV29-1|TRBJ2-3|.
TGCAGCGTGACGACTAGCACAGATACGCAGTATTTT
CSVTTSTDTQYF
>.|TRBV30|TRBJ2-1|TRBD1
TGTGCCTGGAGTGTACGCAGGGGGCATGGTTCCTACAATGAGCAGTTCTTC
CAWSVRRGHGSYNEQFF
>.|TRBV9|TRBJ2-4|.
TGTGCCAGCAGCGTAGGGTCGGGTGGGAACATTCAGTACTTC
CASSVGSGGNIQYF
>.|TRBV28|TRBJ2-5|.
TGTGCCAGCAGTTTCACTCCTTCGCAGGGGACGGATCAAGAGACCCAGTACTTC
CASSFTPSQGTDQETQYF
>.|TRBV18|TRBJ1-2|TRBD1
TGTGCCAGCTCATCCGGGACAGGGAACGGCTACACCTTC
CASSSGTGNGYTF
>.|TRBV19|TRBJ1-1|.
TGTGCCAGTACCCCCCCCAGGGACACTGAAGCTTTCTTT
CASTPPRDTEAFF
>few|TRBV28|TRBJ1-2|.
TGTGCCAGCAACCTACAGGGTGGGGGCTACACCTTC
CASNLQGGGYTF
>.|TRBV5-1|TRBJ2-3|TRBD2
TGCGCCAGCAGCCCCCCGAGGAGGGCTAGCGGGAGGGCCGTGGGCACAGATACGCAGTATTTT
CASSPPRRASGRAVGTDTQYF
>.|TRBV7-9|TRBJ2-7|.
TGTGCCAGCAGCTTAGCAGGCGGAGGGGTGGACGAGCAGTACTTC
CASSLAGGGVDEQYF
>.|TRBV7-2|TRBJ1-2|TRBD1
TGTGCCAGCAGCTTAGCGGTAGGGGGCACCTCTAACTATGGCTACACCTTC
CASSLAVGGTSNYGYTF
>.|TRBV7-2|TRBJ1-2|.
TGTGCCAGCAGCGGGGCGGAAAGGGTCATCTATGGCTACACCTTC
CASSGAERVIYGYTF
>.|TRBV10-3|TRBJ1-4|TRBD1
TGTGCCATCAGTGAGTCAACGCTCGGGACAGATAATGAAAAACTGTTTTTT
CAISESTLGTDNEKLFF
>.|TRBV4-3|TRBJ2-3|.
TGCGCCAGCAGCCAGGCCCGTCGAGATACGCAGTATTTT
CASSQARRDTQYF
>.|TRBV7-3|TRBJ2-7|.
TGTGCCAGCAGCCCCCTAGGCGGCGAGCAGTACTTC
CASSPLGGEQYF
>.|TRBV25-1|TRBJ2-6|.
TGTGCCAGTTACGGGTCCGGGGCCAACGTCCTGACTTTC
CASYGSGANVLTF
>.|TRBV6-5|TRBJ2-7|.
TGTGCCAGCAGTTACGATACAGTCTCCTACGAGCAGTACTTC
CASSYDTVSYEQYF
>.|TRBV28|TRBJ2-7|TRBD2
TGTGCCAGCAGATCCCTAGCGGGAGCGGGGTTCGGTGAGCAGTACTTC
CASRSLAGAGFGEQYF
>.|TRBV5-1|TRBJ2-7|.
TGCGCCAGCAGGTATCGGACAGCGACCTACGAGCAGTACTTC
CASRYRTATYEQYF
>.|TRBV5-6|TRBJ2-5|TRBD2
TGTGCCAGCAGCTTTTCGGGACTAGCGGGACACCAAGAGACCCAGTACTTC
CASSFSGLAGHQETQYF
>.|TRBV4-3|TRBJ2-7|.
TGCGCCAGCAGCCCCTCACAGGGTAGCTCCTACGAGCAGTACTTC
CASSPSQGSSYEQYF
>.|TRBV28|TRBJ1-2|.
TGTGCCAGCAGTTCAGGGTACTATGGCTACACCTTC
CASSSGYYGYTF
>.|TRBV11-2|TRBJ2-5|.
TGTGCCAGCAGCCCTAATCCCCATCAAGAGACCCAGTACTTC
CASSPNPHQETQYF
>.|TRBV2|TRBJ2-7|.
TGTGCCAGCAGTGAAATAGAGTCCTACGAGCAGTACTTC
CASSEIESYEQYF
>.|TRBV18|TRBJ2-5|TRBD1
TGTGCCAGCTCGGGACAGGGGCAAGAGACCCAGTACTTC
CASSGQGQETQYF
>.|TRBV4-1|TRBJ1-3|.
TGCGCCAGCAGCCAAGATCAGGGCCTCCCCCCCGCCTCTGGAAACACCATATATTTT
CASSQDQGLPPASGNTIYF
>.|TRBV7-9|TRBJ2-3|TRBD1
TGTGCCAGCAGCTCGACAGGGAGCATAGATACGCAGTATTTT
CASSSTGSIDTQYF
>.|TRBV7-9|TRBJ2-1|TRBD2
TGTGCCAGCAGCACTCGACTAGCGGGAGCCTACAATGAGCAGTTCTTC
CASSTRLAGAYNEQFF
>few|TRBV29-1|TRBJ2-1|TRBD2
TGCAGCGTAACTAGCCCCGGGACTAGCGGGAGATTGGGGAATGAGCAGTTCTTC
CSVTSPGTSGRLGNEQFF
>.|TRBV19|TRBJ2-3|.
TGTGCCAGTAGGAAACAACCGAGCACAGATACGCAGTATTTT
CASRKQPSTDTQYF
>.|TRBV19|TRBJ1-1|TRBD1
TGTGCCAGTAGTGTGGGACAGAGAGGGGGTGAAGCTTTCTTT
CASSVGQRGGEAFF
>once|TRBV27|TRBJ2-5|.
TGTGCCAGCAGTTCGTTCCGAGCGGACCAAGAGACCCAGTACTTC
CASSSFRADQETQYF
>few|TRBV27|TRBJ2-1|TRBD2
TGTGCCAGCAGTTTATCCACCTTATTAGCGGGAGGGCCGGACGATGAGCAGTTCTTC
CASSLSTLLAGGPDDEQFF
>few|TRBV6-5|TRBJ2-1|.
TGTGCCAGCAGTTACTCAGGGGACTCCTACAATGAGCAGTTCTTC
CASSYSGDSYNEQFF
>.|TRBV7-2|TRBJ2-1|.
TGTGCCAGCAGCTTTATAACTAGGCATGAGCAGTTCTTC
CASSFITRHEQFF
>.|TRBV7-9|TRBJ2-5|TRBD2
TGTGCCAGCAGCTTAAGCGGGAGGGTGGAGACCCAGTACTTC
CASSLSGRVETQYF
>.|TRBV10-1|TRBJ2-7|.
TGCGCCAGCTTCATAGGCGGCGACTACGAGCAGTACTTC
CASFIGGDYEQYF
>.|TRBV27|TRBJ2-7|TRBD2
TGTGCCAGCAGTCAGGCCGGGACTAGCGGCATCTACGAGCAGTACTTC
CASSQAGTSGIYEQYF
>.|TRBV11-2|TRBJ2-7|.
TGTGCCAGCAGTTACTACAGGGAAGGGGTCGAGCAGTACTTC
CASSYYREGVEQYF
>once|TRBV6-1|TRBJ1-4|.
TGTGCCAGTTGGGAGGGAGGGACGGCTAATGAAAAACTGTTTTTT
CASWEGGTANEKLFF
>.|TRBV15|TRBJ1-1|.
TGTGCCACCAGCAGCCTCACCTTCGGACAGATCACTGAAGCTTTCTTT
CATSSLTFGQITEAFF
>.|TRBV2|TRBJ2-1|.
TGTGCCAGCAGTGTGGGGAGTGAGCAGTTCTTC
CASSVGSEQFF
>.|TRBV29-1|TRBJ1-4|.
TGCAGCGTTGACTCAGGGTCTGGTGAAAAACTGTTTTTT
CSVDSGSGEKLFF